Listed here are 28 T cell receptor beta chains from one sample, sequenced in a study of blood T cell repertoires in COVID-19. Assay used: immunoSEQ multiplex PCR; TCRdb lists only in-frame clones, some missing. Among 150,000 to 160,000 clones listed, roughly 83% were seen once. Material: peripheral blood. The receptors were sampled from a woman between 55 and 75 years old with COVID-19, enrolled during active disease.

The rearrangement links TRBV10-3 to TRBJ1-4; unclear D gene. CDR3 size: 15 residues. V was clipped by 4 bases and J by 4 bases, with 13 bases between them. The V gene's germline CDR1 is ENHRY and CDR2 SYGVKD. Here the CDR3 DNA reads TGTGCCATCAGTGGTGGTGGCTTAATTAATGAAAAACTGTTTTTT. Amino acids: CAISGGGLINEKLFF.

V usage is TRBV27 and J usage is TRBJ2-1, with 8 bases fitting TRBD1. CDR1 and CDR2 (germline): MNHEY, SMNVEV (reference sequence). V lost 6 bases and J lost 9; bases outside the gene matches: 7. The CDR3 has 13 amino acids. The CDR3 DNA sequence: TGTGCCAGCAGGCCCAGGGGGCGGATTGAGCAGTTCTTC. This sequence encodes CASRPRGRIEQFF.

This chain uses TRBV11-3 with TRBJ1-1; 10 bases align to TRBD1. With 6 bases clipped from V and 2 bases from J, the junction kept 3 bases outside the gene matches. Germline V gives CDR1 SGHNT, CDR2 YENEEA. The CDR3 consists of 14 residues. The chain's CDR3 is CASSGQGENTEAFF. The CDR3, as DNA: TGTGCCAGCAGTGGACAGGGGGAAAACACTGAAGCTTTCTTT.

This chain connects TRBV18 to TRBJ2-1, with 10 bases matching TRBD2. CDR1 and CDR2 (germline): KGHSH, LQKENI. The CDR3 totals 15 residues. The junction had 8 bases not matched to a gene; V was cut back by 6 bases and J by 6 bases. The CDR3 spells CASSRGASGSNEQFF. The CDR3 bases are TGTGCCAGCTCCCGGGGGGCTAGCGGGAGCAATGAGCAGTTCTTC.

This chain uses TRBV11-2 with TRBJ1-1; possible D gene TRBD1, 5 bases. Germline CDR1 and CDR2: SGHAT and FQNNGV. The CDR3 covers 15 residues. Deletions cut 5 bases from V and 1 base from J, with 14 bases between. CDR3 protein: CASSPRQQWNTEAFF. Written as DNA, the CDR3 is TGTGCCAGCAGCCCACGACAGCAGTGGAACACTGAAGCTTTCTTT.

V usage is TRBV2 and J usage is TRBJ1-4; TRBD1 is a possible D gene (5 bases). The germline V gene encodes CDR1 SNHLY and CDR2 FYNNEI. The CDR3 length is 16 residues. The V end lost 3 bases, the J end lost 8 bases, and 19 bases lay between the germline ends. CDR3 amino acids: CASSDDVAGFGEKLFF. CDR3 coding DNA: TGTGCCAGCAGTGATGATGTGGCAGGGTTTGGGGAAAAACTGTTTTTT. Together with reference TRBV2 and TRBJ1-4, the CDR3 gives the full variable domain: EPEVTQTPSHQVTQMGQEVILRCVPISNHLYFYWYRQILGQKVEFLVSFYNNEISEKSEIFDDQFSVERPDGSNFTLKIRSTKLEDSAMYFCASSDDVAGFGEKLFFGSGTQLSVL.

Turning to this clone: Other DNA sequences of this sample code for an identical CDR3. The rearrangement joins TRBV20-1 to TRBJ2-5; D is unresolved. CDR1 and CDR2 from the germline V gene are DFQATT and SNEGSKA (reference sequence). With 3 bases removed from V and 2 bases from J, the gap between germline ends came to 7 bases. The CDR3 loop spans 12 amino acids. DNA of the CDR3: TGCAGTGCTAGTAGACTTCAAGAGACCCAGTACTTC. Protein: CSASRLQETQYF.

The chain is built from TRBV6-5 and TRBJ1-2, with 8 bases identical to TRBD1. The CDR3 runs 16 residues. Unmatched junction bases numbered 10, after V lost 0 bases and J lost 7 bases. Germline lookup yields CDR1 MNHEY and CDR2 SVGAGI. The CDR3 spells CASSYSVGQGAAGYTF. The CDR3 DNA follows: TGTGCCAGCAGTTACTCGGTCGGTCAGGGGGCCGCTGGCTACACCTTC.

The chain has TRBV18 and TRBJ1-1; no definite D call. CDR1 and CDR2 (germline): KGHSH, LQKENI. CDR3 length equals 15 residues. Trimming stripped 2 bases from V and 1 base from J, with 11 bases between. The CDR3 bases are TGTGCCAGCTCACCATTGGGCCAGTCGAACACTGAAGCTTTCTTT. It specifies CASSPLGQSNTEAFF. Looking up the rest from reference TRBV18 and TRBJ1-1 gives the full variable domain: NAGVMQNPRHLVRRRGQEARLRCSPMKGHSHVYWYRQLPEEGLKFMVYLQKENIIDESGMPKERFSAEFPKEGPSILRIQQVVRGDSAAYFCASSPLGQSNTEAFFGQGTRLTVV.

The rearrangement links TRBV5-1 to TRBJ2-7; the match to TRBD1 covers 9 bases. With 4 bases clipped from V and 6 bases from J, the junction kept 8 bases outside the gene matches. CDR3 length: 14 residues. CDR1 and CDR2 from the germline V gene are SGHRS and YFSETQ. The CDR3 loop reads CASSPQGATGEQYV. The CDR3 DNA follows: TGCGCCAGCAGCCCACAGGGGGCCACAGGCGAGCAGTACGTC.

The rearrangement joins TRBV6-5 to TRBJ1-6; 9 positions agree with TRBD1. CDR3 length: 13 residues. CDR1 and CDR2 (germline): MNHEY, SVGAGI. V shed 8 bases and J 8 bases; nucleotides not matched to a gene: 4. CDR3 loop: CASEGTGHSPLHF. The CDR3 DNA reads TGTGCCAGCGAGGGGACAGGGCATTCACCCCTCCACTTT.

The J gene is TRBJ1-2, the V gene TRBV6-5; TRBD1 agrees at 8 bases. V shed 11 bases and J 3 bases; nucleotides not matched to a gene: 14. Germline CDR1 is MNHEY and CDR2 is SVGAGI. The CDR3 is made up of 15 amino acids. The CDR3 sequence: CAGTWATGVDYGYTF. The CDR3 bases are TGTGCCGGGACTTGGGCGACAGGGGTCGACTATGGCTACACCTTC.

The CDR3 DNA sequence: TGTGCCAGCAGTGGACAGGGGAACACCGGGGAGCTGTTTTTT. Protein: CASSGQGNTGELFF. The chain is built from TRBV25-1 and TRBJ2-2, with 7 positions matching TRBD1. Looked up from germline, CDR1 is MGHDK and CDR2 is SYGVNS. J gave up 1 base and V 4 bases, and 0 bases lay outside the gene matches. This CDR3 contains 14 residues.

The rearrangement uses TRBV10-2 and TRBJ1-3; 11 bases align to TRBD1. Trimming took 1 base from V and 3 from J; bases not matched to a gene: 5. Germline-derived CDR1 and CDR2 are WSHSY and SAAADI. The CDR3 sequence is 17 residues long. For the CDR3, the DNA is TGCGCCAGCAGTGAGTTTGGACAGGGGGCTTATGGAAACACCATATATTTT. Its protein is CASSEFGQGAYGNTIYF.

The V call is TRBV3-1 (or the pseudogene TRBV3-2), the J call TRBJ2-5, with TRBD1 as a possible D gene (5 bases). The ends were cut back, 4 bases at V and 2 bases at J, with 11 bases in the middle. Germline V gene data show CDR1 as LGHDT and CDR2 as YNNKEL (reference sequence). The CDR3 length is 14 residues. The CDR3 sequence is CASSPIRQQETQYF. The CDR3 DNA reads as TGTGCCAGCAGCCCGATTCGACAGCAAGAGACCCAGTACTTC.

The CDR3 sequence is CASGFGQSGNTIYF. The CDR3 nucleotides are TGTGCTAGTGGTTTCGGACAGTCAGGAAACACCATATATTTT. The chain couples TRBV12-5 to TRBJ1-3, with D possibly being TRBD1 (6 bases). Looked up from germline, CDR1 is LGHNT and CDR2 is FRNRAP. V was trimmed by 3 bases and J by 4 bases, leaving 10 bases between them. The length of the CDR3 is 14 residues.

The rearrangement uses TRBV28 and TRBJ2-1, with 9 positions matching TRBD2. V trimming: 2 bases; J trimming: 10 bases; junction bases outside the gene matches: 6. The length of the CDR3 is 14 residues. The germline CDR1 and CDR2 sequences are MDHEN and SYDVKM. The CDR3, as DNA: TGTGCCAGCAGTTTAATTAGCGGGGGCGCCGAGCAGTTCTTC. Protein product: CASSLISGGAEQFF. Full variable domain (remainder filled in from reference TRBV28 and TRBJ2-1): DVKVTQSSRYLVKRTGEKVFLECVQDMDHENMFWYRQDPGLGLRLIYFSYDVKMKEKGDIPEGYSVSREKKERFSLILESASTNQTSMYLCASSLISGGAEQFFGPGTRLTVL.

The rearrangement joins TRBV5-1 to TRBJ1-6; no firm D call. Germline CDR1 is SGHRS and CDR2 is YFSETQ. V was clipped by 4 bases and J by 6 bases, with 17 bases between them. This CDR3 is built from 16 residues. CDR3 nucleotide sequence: TGCGCCAGCAGCATCCTGGAGGCAGGCGCTAATTCACCCCTCCACTTT. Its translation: CASSILEAGANSPLHF.

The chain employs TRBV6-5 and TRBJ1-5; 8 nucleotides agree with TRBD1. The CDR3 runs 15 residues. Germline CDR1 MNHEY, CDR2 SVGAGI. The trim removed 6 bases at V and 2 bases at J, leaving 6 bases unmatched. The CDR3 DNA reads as TGTGCCAGCAGCACCGACAGGGGTGGCAATCAGCCCCAGCATTTT. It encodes CASSTDRGGNQPQHF.

The CDR3 region has the DNA TGTGCCAGCAGCTTAAGTCGTGCGAAACAGGGCTTTTATAATGAAAAACTGTTTTTT. Its translation is CASSLSRAKQGFYNEKLFF. V usage is TRBV7-9 and J usage is TRBJ1-4, with D maybe TRBD1 (6 bases). Germline lookup yields CDR1 SEHNR and CDR2 FQNEAQ (reference sequence). The V end lost 2 bases, the J end lost 4 bases, and 23 bases lay between the germline ends. The CDR3 sequence is 19 residues long.

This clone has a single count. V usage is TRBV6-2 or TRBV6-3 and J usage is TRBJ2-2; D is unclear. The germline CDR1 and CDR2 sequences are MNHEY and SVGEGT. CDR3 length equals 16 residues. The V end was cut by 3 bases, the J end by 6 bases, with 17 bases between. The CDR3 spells CASSYDGPHLSGELFF. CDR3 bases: TGTGCCAGCAGTTATGATGGGCCGCATCTTTCCGGGGAGCTGTTTTTT.

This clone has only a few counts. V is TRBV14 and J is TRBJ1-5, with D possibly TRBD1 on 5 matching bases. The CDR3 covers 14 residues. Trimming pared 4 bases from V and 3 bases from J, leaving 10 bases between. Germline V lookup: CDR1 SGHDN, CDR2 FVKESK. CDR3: CASSLQGSNQPQHF. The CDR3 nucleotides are TGTGCCAGCAGCCTGCAGGGTTCCAATCAGCCCCAGCATTTT.

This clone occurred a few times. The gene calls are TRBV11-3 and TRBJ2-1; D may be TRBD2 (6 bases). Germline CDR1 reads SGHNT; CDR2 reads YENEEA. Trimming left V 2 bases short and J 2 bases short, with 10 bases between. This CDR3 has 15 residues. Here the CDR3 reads CASSLRGMTYNEQFF. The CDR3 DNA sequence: TGTGCCAGCAGCTTACGGGGGATGACCTACAATGAGCAGTTCTTC.

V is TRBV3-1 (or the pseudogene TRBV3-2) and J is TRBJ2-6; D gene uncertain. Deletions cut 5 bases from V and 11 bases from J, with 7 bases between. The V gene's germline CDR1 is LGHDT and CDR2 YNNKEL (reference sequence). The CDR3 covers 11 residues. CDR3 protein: CASSFEHVLTF. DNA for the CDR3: TGTGCCAGCAGCTTTGAGCACGTCCTGACTTTC.

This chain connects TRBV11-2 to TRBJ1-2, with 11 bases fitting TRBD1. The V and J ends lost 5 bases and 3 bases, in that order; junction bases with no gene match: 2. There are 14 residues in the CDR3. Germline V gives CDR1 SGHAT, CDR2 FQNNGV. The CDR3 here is CASSRDRGDYGYTF. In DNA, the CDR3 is TGTGCCAGCAGCCGGGACAGGGGGGACTATGGCTACACCTTC.

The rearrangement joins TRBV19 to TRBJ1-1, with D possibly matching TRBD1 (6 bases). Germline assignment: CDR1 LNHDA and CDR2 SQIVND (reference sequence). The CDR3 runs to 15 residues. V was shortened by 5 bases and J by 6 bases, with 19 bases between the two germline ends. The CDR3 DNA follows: TGTGCCAGTAGTGTCCCTGGGCAGGGGATCGCTGAAGCTTTCTTT. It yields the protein CASSVPGQGIAEAFF.

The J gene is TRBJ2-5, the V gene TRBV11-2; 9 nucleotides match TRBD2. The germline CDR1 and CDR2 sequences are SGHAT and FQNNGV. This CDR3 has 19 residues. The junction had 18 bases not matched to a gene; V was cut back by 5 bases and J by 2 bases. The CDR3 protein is CASSPGVAGATRIQETQYF. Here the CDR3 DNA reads TGTGCCAGCAGCCCAGGGGTAGCGGGGGCCACACGCATACAAGAGACCCAGTACTTC.

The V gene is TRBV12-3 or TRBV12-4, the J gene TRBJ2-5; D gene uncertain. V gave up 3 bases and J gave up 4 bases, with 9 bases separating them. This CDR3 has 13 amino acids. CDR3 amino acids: CASSFARRETQYF. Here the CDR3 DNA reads TGTGCCAGCAGTTTTGCGAGGAGAGAGACCCAGTACTTC.